Below are 9 T cell receptor beta chains sequenced from a single sample in a study of CXCR3-negative and CXCR3-positive naive CD8 T cells. Researchers prepared the TRB cDNA libraries using 5' RACE with UMI labels. With the 5' RACE reads reprocessed, TCRdb shows one record per CDR3 protein and no DNA. The sample's table shows roughly 45,000 distinct CDR3 sequences. The sequenced sample consisted of naive CXCR3- CD8+ T cells from blood. Stated subset: CD45RO-CCR7+CD27+CD95- naive CD8+ T cells lacking CXCR3 (TNR3-). The receptors originated from a human donor in good health. Some clones in this sample may be carry-over from other donors' samples.

CDR3 loop: CAISEDGRSSYNEQFF. The chain links TRBV10-3 to TRBJ2-1. CDR1 and CDR2 (germline): ENHRY, SYGVKD. The CDR3 extends over 16 amino acids.

The rearrangement uses TRBV29-1 and TRBJ1-1; TCRdb proposes TRBD1, but this gene call is untestable without DNA. There are 13 residues in the CDR3. Germline CDR1 reads SQVTM; CDR2 reads ANQGSEA. CDR3 amino acids: CSVDRGGVAEAFF.

This chain links TRBV28 with TRBJ1-6. Germline lookup yields CDR1 MDHEN and CDR2 SYDVKM. CDR3 length: 14 amino acids. Here the CDR3 reads CASSSNQRNSPLHF.

The J gene is TRBJ2-4, the V gene TRBV7-9. The CDR3 contains 14 residues. Germline assignment: CDR1 SEHNR and CDR2 FQNEAQ (reference sequence). The CDR3: CASSSTLAKNIQYF.

This rearrangement joins TRBV7-8 to TRBJ2-1; TCRdb reports TRBD1, a call that lacks DNA to check it against. CDR1 SGHVS and CDR2 FQNEAQ come from the germline V gene. The CDR3 extends over 17 amino acids. This chain's CDR3 is CASSLESGQYSYNEQFF.

The rearrangement links TRBV20-1 to TRBJ2-1; TCRdb reports TRBD2, a call that lacks DNA to check it against. The V gene's germline CDR1 is DFQATT and CDR2 SNEGSKA (reference sequence). CDR3 length: 14 amino acids. The chain's CDR3 is CSAQLAGDYNEQFF.

Here the CDR3 reads CASATLYPISTSGGALEEQYF. The chain carries TRBV6-2 or TRBV6-3 and TRBJ2-7; the D gene TCRdb calls, TRBD2, cannot be checked with no DNA. This CDR3 region has 21 residues. In germline, CDR1 is MNHEY, CDR2 SVGEGT.

This rearrangement joins TRBV7-9 to TRBJ2-5. The CDR3 runs 13 residues. Germline V lookup: CDR1 SEHNR, CDR2 FQNEAQ (reference sequence). The chain's CDR3 is CASSLADQETQYF.

This chain joins TRBV4-2 and TRBJ2-1; TCRdb selects TRBD2, and the lack of DNA leaves this call unchecked. This CDR3 is built from 17 residues. CDR1 is LGHNA and CDR2 is YNFKEQ in the germline V gene. The chain's CDR3 is CASSQERLAGGHNEQFF.